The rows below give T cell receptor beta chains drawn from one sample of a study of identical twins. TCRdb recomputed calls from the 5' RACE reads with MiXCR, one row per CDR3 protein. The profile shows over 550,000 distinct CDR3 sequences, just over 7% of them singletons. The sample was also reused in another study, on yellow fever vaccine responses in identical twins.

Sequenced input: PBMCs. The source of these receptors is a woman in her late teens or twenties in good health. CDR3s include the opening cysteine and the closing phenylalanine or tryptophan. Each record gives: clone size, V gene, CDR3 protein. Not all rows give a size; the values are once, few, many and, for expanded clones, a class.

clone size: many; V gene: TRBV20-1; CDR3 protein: CSATPLAGQGNSPLHF
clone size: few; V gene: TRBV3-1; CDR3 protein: CASSQVRGTASNTEAFF
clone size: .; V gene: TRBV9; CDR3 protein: CASSTSPRDYRYNEQFF
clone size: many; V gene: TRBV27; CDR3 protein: CASSLTAGYAYEQYF
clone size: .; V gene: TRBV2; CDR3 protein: CASSEWQGKNIQYF
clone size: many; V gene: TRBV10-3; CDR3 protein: CAIKDQANTEAFF
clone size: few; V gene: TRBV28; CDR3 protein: CASRKTTTSSGELFF
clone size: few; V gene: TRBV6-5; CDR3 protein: CASSYSGTGDETQYF
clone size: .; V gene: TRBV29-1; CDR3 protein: CSVDRVAYGYTF
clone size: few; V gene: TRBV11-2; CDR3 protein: CASSLIRLLGTYNEQFF
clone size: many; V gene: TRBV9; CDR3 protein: CASSGTGTDSTGELFF
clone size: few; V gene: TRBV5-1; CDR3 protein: CASGGTGNEQFF
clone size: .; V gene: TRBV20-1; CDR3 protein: CSARDYVLHSYNEQFF
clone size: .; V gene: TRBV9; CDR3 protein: CASSVHGTGNTGELFF
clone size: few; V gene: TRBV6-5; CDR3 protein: CASSYSRGETSRVLF
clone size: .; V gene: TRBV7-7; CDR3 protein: CASSSQTGYQETQYF
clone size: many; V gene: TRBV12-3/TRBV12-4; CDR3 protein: CASSLGRGNEQFF
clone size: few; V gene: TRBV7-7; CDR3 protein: CASSSKTGVGEQFF
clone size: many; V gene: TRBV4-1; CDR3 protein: CASSQPRSGVSTDTQYF
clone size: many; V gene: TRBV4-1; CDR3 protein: CASSPLVSPSYEQYF
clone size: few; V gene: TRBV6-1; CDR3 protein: CASSDNPGRRVDQPQHF
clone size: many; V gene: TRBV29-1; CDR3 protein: CSVPSGRRWDEQFF
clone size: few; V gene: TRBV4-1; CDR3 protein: CASSQLPGLAGEGGELFF
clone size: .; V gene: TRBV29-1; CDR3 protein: CSVVRGVGLAKNIQYF
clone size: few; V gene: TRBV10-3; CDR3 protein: CAISEGGSSYNSPLHF
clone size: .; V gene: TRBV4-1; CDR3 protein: CASSQGQRNSPLHF
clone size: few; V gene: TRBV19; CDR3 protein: CASSVGLAGYTGELFF
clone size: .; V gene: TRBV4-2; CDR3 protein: CASSQELGQVTTDTQYF
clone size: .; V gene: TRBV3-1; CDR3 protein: CASSQADRGTVGELFF
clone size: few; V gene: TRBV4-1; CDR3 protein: CASSHRGLAGGPYNEQFF
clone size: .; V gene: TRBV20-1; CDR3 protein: CSARGLAGDNQETQYF
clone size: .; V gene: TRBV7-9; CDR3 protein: CASSFLVGTQYF
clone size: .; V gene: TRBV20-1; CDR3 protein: CSARVRYRGLAGEDEQYF
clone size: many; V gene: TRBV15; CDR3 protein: CATSRVAGVRYEQYF
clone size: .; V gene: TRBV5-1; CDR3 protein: CASSPGGPVTTDTQYF
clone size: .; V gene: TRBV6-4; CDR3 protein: CASSSTSGSADEQFF
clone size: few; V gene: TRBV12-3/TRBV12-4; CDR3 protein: CASSLAGLAVDNEQFF
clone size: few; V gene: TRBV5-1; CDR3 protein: CASSPDRGDTEAFF
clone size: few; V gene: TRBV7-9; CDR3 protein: CASSRNRDRAREQYF
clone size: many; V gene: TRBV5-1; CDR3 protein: CASSRSGGNTEAFF
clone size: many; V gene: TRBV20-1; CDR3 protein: CSARDTSNQPQHF
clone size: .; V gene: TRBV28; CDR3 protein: CASSLYGTGETQHF
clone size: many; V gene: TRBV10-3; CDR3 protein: CAISEPDYRESNYGYTF
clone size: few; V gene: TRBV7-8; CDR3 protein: CASSLLGLAGGKSSYNEQFF
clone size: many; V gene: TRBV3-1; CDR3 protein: CASSQELAGGTDTQYF
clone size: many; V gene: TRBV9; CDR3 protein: CASSVEEAETDTQYF
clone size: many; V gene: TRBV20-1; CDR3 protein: CSAPWSSGVTDTQYF
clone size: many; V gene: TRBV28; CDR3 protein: CASSSGAGNQPQHF
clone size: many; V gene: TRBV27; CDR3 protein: CASSPGQRNTEAFF
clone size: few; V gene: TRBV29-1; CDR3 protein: CSVARTGVEETQYF
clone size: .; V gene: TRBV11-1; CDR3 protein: CASSYSGLAGGSTDTQYF
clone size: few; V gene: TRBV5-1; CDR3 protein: CASSPTGTGHYGYTF
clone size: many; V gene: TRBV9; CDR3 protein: CASSVDSRDSPLHF
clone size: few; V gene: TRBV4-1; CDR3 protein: CASSRLLFRDRGLTGELFF
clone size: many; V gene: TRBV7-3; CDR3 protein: CASSLKGPGLAGGPTDTQYF
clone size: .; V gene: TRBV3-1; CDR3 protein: CASSQGQLSNQPQHF
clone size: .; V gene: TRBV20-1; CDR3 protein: CSAGTEIYNSPLHF
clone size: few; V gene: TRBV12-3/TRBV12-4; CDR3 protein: CASGKSSYNEQFF
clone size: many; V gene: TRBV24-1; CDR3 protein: CATTTLPGQGYNEQFF
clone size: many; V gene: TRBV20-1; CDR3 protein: CSARALFTDTQYF